Shown below are 26 T cell receptor beta chains from a single sample sequenced in a study of T cells in Graves' hyperthyroidism and ophthalmopathy. Researchers amplified the TCR beta CDR3 regions from RNA transcripts. HTBI primers were used for first-round RT-PCR of the TCR CDR3. TCRdb passed the multiplex PCR reads through MiXCR, listing each CDR3 protein once. The data hold under 250,000 distinct CDR3 sequences, with less than 20% observed a single time. The sample was blood. Receptor source: a woman aged 45-60 years with Graves' hyperthyroidism.

This clonotype was seen many times. The V gene is TRBV3-1, the J gene TRBJ1-1; 7 nucleotides agree with TRBD1. This CDR3 has 16 residues. V lost 4 bases and J lost 7; bases outside the gene matches: 15. Germline V gives CDR1 LGHDT, CDR2 YNNKEL (reference sequence). For the CDR3, the DNA is TGTGCCAGCAGCCCCTGGACAGGAACCACGCGACTTGAAGCTTTCTTT. Its protein is CASSPWTGTTRLEAFF.

There are a few counts of this clonotype. The chain combines TRBV15 with TRBJ1-4; D is unresolved. Trimming removed 3 bases at V and 3 bases at J, with 23 bases between. This CDR3 has 19 residues. From germline, CDR1 is LNHNV and CDR2 YYDKDF (reference sequence). CDR3 nucleotide sequence: TGTGCCACCAGCAGCCCGCCGGGCCGCACGAAGAACTCTAATGAAAAACTGTTTTTT. Its translation is CATSSPPGRTKNSNEKLFF.

The rearrangement joins TRBV5-1 to TRBJ2-5; 7 bases map to TRBD1. This CDR3 has 16 residues. Germline-derived CDR1 and CDR2 are SGHRS and YFSETQ. V shed 4 bases and J 0 bases; nucleotides not matched to a gene: 9. This chain's CDR3 is CASSPGTATNQETQYF. In DNA, the CDR3 is TGCGCCAGCAGCCCGGGGACAGCTACCAACCAAGAGACCCAGTACTTC.

The chain uses TRBV29-1 and TRBJ2-5, with 8 bases that match TRBD2. The ends lost 1 base at V and 0 bases at J; junction bases unmatched: 10. The CDR3 covers 17 residues. Germline CDR1 is SQVTM and CDR2 is ANQGSEA. The CDR3 sequence: CSVEGGLAGAHQETQYF. For the CDR3, the DNA is TGCAGCGTTGAAGGTGGACTAGCTGGGGCTCACCAAGAGACCCAGTACTTC.

The genes are TRBV4-1 and TRBJ2-7; no firm D call. Germline V gene lookup returns CDR1 MGHRA and CDR2 YSYEKL. V lost 2 bases to trimming and J lost 0 bases, with 14 bases between them. This CDR3 comprises 16 residues. The CDR3 DNA reads TGCGCCAGCAGCCAAATCCGGGTTTACGCCTCCTACGAGCAGTACTTC. Its translation is CASSQIRVYASYEQYF.

This clonotype was detected a few times. The chain recombines TRBV27 with TRBJ1-2, with 7 bases that match TRBD1. The CDR3 consists of 14 residues. Germline CDR1 MNHEY, CDR2 SMNVEV (reference sequence). Trimming cost V 3 bases and J 5 bases; bases outside gene matches: 6. CDR3 residues: CASSLSGGTYGYTF. CDR3 coding DNA: TGTGCCAGCAGTTTGTCAGGGGGTACTTATGGCTACACCTTC.

This clonotype was counted ten times or more. The rearrangement links TRBV5-1 to TRBJ2-2; D is unresolved. Between the trimmed V and J ends, which lost 2 bases and 4 bases, there was a span of 9 bases. CDR1 and CDR2 (germline): SGHRS, YFSETQ. The CDR3 contains 14 residues. CDR3: CASSFLQITGELFF. CDR3 bases: TGCGCCAGCAGCTTTTTACAAATCACCGGGGAGCTGTTTTTT. The full variable domain, completed using reference TRBV5-1 and TRBJ2-2, is KAGVTQTPRYLIKTRGQQVTLSCSPISGHRSVSWYQQTPGQGLQFLFEYFSETQRNKGNFPGRFSGRQFSNSRSEMNVSTLELGDSALYLCASSFLQITGELFFGEGSRLTVL.

The chain has TRBV4-1 and TRBJ1-2; no reliable D call. CDR3 size: 15 residues. Trimming pared 0 bases from V and 4 bases from J, leaving 12 bases between. The V gene's germline CDR1 is MGHRA and CDR2 YSYEKL. The DNA for the CDR3 is TGCGCCAGCAGCCAAGATCAAGCCAGGAGCTATGGCTACACCTTC. It encodes CASSQDQARSYGYTF.

This clonotype was observed at least ten times. The chain combines TRBV7-9 with TRBJ2-7; 10 bases align to TRBD2. Germline V CDR1 and CDR2: SEHNR, FQNEAQ (reference sequence). This CDR3 has 16 residues. The V gene end was trimmed by 5 bases and the J gene end by 4 bases; junction bases not matched to a gene: 11. The CDR3 DNA reads TGTGCCAGCAGCGCCCGGACTAGCGGAGGGGGTTACGAGCAGTACTTC. This sequence encodes CASSARTSGGGYEQYF. Filled out from reference TRBV7-9 and TRBJ2-7, the complete variable domain reads DTGVSQNPRHKITKRGQNVTFRCDPISEHNRLYWYRQTLGQGPEFLTYFQNEAQLEKSRLLSDRFSAERPKGSFSTLEIQRTEQGDSAMYLCASSARTSGGGYEQYFGPGTRLTVT.

This clonotype appeared a few times. This chain links TRBV2 with TRBJ2-5; TRBD2 matches 12 bases. In germline, CDR1 is SNHLY, CDR2 FYNNEI. CDR3 length: 15 amino acids. With 7 bases clipped from V and 4 bases from J, the junction kept 7 bases outside the gene matches. The chain's CDR3 is CASIPLGLAGETQYF. The CDR3 nucleotides read TGTGCCAGCATCCCCTTGGGACTAGCGGGAGAGACCCAGTACTTC.

This clonotype has a handful of counts. This rearrangement joins TRBV29-1 to TRBJ2-5; possible D gene TRBD2, 5 bases. The CDR3 loop spans 13 amino acids. Germline CDR1 is SQVTM and CDR2 is ANQGSEA. Trimming took off 7 bases at V and 2 bases at J, with 14 bases between the two ends. In DNA form, the CDR3 reads TGCAGCGGAGCGGAACAGATACAAGAGACCCAGTACTTC. This codes for CSGAEQIQETQYF.

This clonotype was seen at least ten times. The chain recombines TRBV28 with TRBJ1-1; TRBD1 matches 8 bases. CDR1 MDHEN and CDR2 SYDVKM come from the germline V gene. V gave up 4 bases and J gave up 5 bases; unmatched junction bases: 6. The CDR3 sequence is 14 residues long. The chain's CDR3 is CASSSRTGLTEAFF. The DNA of the CDR3 is TGTGCCAGCAGTTCCCGGACAGGGCTAACTGAAGCTTTCTTT.

This clonotype was observed at least ten times. The rearrangement uses TRBV28 and TRBJ2-4; tentative D call: TRBD2 (5 bases). Germline lookup yields CDR1 MDHEN and CDR2 SYDVKM. CDR3 length: 13 residues. Trimming removed 8 bases from V and 0 bases from J, with 8 bases in between. The CDR3 sequence is CASRRGAKNIQYF. DNA of the CDR3: TGTGCCAGCCGACGGGGAGCCAAAAACATTCAGTACTTC. Full variable domain (remainder filled in from reference TRBV28 and TRBJ2-4): DVKVTQSSRYLVKRTGEKVFLECVQDMDHENMFWYRQDPGLGLRLIYFSYDVKMKEKGDIPEGYSVSREKKERFSLILESASTNQTSMYLCASRRGAKNIQYFGAGTRLSVL.

The rearrangement joins TRBV20-1 to TRBJ2-3; 13 nucleotides agree with TRBD2. The junction had 10 bases not matched to a gene; V was cut back by 6 bases and J by 4 bases. Germline-derived CDR1 and CDR2 are DFQATT and SNEGSKA (reference sequence). This CDR3 contains 16 residues. The chain's CDR3 is CSAGLGLAGVADTQYF. The CDR3 nucleotides are TGCAGTGCGGGACTAGGACTAGCGGGGGTGGCAGATACGCAGTATTTT.

The rearrangement uses TRBV28 and TRBJ2-1; 15 bases are shared with TRBD2. Germline assignment: CDR1 MDHEN and CDR2 SYDVKM. V lost 3 bases, J lost 8 bases, and 5 bases stayed unmatched. The CDR3 totals 16 residues. The CDR3 protein is CASSFRTSGGGDEQFF. The CDR3 nucleotides read TGTGCCAGCAGTTTCCGGACTAGCGGGGGGGGCGATGAGCAGTTCTTC. The full variable domain, its missing parts supplied by reference TRBV28 and TRBJ2-1, is DVKVTQSSRYLVKRTGEKVFLECVQDMDHENMFWYRQDPGLGLRLIYFSYDVKMKEKGDIPEGYSVSREKKERFSLILESASTNQTSMYLCASSFRTSGGGDEQFFGPGTRLTVL.

As DNA, the CDR3 is TGTGCCAGCAGCCAAGATTTTGGACCTATCGGGGCCCAGCATTTT. This encodes CASSQDFGPIGAQHF. The rearrangement joins TRBV14 to TRBJ1-5; unclear D gene. Germline V lookup: CDR1 SGHDN, CDR2 FVKESK. The CDR3 has 15 residues. V gave up 0 bases and J gave up 11 bases, with 17 bases separating them.

V and J are TRBV2 and TRBJ1-1; D gene uncertain. CDR1 is SNHLY, CDR2 FYNNEI, per germline. The V end was cut by 6 bases, the J end by 1 base, with 6 bases between. This CDR3 has 12 amino acids. The CDR3 here is CASREGNTEAFF. As DNA, the CDR3 is TGTGCCAGCAGGGAGGGGAACACTGAAGCTTTCTTT.

Ten or more counts support this clonotype. This chain uses TRBV5-6 with TRBJ1-1; D call uncertain. CDR3 length equals 13 residues. Per germline, CDR1 SGHDT and CDR2 YYEEEE. V lost 3 bases and J 5 bases, leaving 11 bases between the germline ends. Here the CDR3 reads CASSWTGRTEAFF. CDR3 nucleotides: TGTGCCAGCAGCTGGACGGGTAGGACTGAAGCTTTCTTT.

The sample holds a few counts of this clonotype. The CDR3 loop reads CASSSEQGSYGYTF. The CDR3 DNA reads TGTGCCAGCAGCTCCGAACAGGGGAGCTATGGCTACACCTTC. The chain combines TRBV9 with TRBJ1-2; the match to TRBD1 covers 7 bases. After removal of 4 bases from V and 4 bases from J, the junction contained 7 bases not matched to a gene. CDR1 is SGDLS and CDR2 is YYNGEE in the germline V gene. CDR3 length equals 14 residues.

This clonotype was observed a handful of times. This chain joins TRBV5-1 and TRBJ2-5; 7 positions match TRBD2. Germline V gene data show CDR1 as SGHRS and CDR2 as YFSETQ. The CDR3 sequence is 15 residues long. The V and J ends lost 3 bases and 5 bases, in that order; junction bases with no gene match: 10. Here the CDR3 DNA reads TGCGCCAGCAGCTCCGGTCAGCGGGGCCACGAGACCCAGTACTTC. This encodes CASSSGQRGHETQYF.

This clonotype was counted at least ten times. The chain links TRBV27 to TRBJ2-7; TRBD1 agrees at 11 bases. The germline V gene encodes CDR1 MNHEY and CDR2 SMNVEV (reference sequence). The CDR3 loop spans 15 amino acids. V trimming: 2 bases; J trimming: 3 bases; junction bases outside the gene matches: 3. The CDR3: CASSLVGTGGYEQYF. CDR3 nucleotide sequence: TGTGCCAGCAGTTTAGTTGGGACAGGGGGCTACGAGCAGTACTTC.

This clonotype was recorded at least ten times. The V call is TRBV10-3, the J call TRBJ2-7; D unresolved. The CDR3 runs 13 residues. From germline, CDR1 is ENHRY and CDR2 SYGVKD. Trimming left V 7 bases short and J 1 base short, with 11 bases between. The CDR3 DNA reads as TGTGCCATCACGTCCCGAGCTTCCTACGAGCAGTACTTC. Residues: CAITSRASYEQYF.

This clonotype was picked up many times. V gene TRBV6-1 combines with J gene TRBJ2-3; 10 nucleotides align to TRBD2. The CDR3 is made up of 17 amino acids. The V and J ends lost 5 bases and 1 base, in that order; junction bases with no gene match: 9. Germline CDR1 MNHNS, CDR2 SASEGT. The CDR3 spells CASSFRHGTSGTDTQYF. CDR3 nucleotide sequence: TGTGCCAGCAGTTTTCGGCACGGGACTAGCGGCACAGATACGCAGTATTTT.

A word on this clonotype: Since a much larger clone is just one base distant, this may be a read error. The chain carries TRBV11-2 and TRBJ1-2; TRBD1 matches 7 bases. Germline values: CDR1 SGHAT, CDR2 FQNNGV. This CDR3 contains 14 residues. Here the CDR3 DNA reads TGTGCCAGCTGCTTGGAGACAGGGACTTATGGCTACACCTTC. This sequence encodes CASCLETGTYGYTF.

This clonotype came up many times. The rearrangement links TRBV30 to TRBJ1-5; D is ambiguous. The V and J ends lost 1 base and 0 bases respectively, with 7 bases between them. Germline lookup yields CDR1 GTSNPN and CDR2 SVGIG (reference sequence). This CDR3 has 14 residues. CDR3 loop: CAWSGVNSNQPQHF. Written as DNA, the CDR3 is TGTGCCTGGAGTGGCGTAAATAGCAATCAGCCCCAGCATTTT.

The table lists this clonotype with a few counts. This may come from a read error, since a much larger clone is one base off. Here the CDR3 omits its conserved ending phenylalanine or tryptophan, so a read error is the likely source. The V gene is TRBV30, the J gene TRBJ1-1, with 10 positions matching TRBD1. V was clipped by 1 base and J by 8 bases; unmatched bases: 4. The CDR3 length is 13 residues. Germline CDR1 is GTSNPN and CDR2 is SVGIG (reference sequence). CDR3 coding DNA: TGTGCCTGGAGTGGGACAGGGGGAGGCGAAGCTTTCCTT. The encoded protein is CAWSGTGGGEAFL.